This TCR beta chain was obtained from a study of blood T cells in healthy people across ages. Then a second PCR, running about 7 to 11 cycles, was carried out with a sample-barcoded 5' primer and a J-beta primer mix. TCRdb independently ran MiXCR on the 5' RACE reads; one entry per CDR3 protein. Here the sample spans about 1.8 million distinct CDR3 sequences, 49% being singletons. Sample donors were healthy Caucasian individuals that came from Russia, aged roughly 6 to 95. CDR3 length: 17 residues. Germline CDR1 and CDR2: MGHRA and YSYEKL. V lost 0 bases, J lost 1 base, and 13 bases lay in between. The V call is TRBV4-1, the J call TRBJ2-4; D is ambiguous. The sequence came from a woman aged 40 to 50 in good health. The sample taken for sequencing was blood. Written as DNA, the CDR3 is TGCGCCAGCAGCCAAGATAGAGGTCTCATGGCCAAAAACATTCAGTACTTC. This codes for CASSQDRGLMAKNIQYF.